A selection of T cell receptor beta chains follows, all from one sample in a study of T cells after yellow fever vaccination. In TCRdb, the 5' RACE reads were re-called with MiXCR into one record per CDR3 protein. The table records about 330,000 distinct CDR3 sequences, roughly 4.3% of them present only once. This specimen consisted of PBMCs, obtained 5 days after the yellow fever booster vaccination. The receptors shown here come from a man younger than 35 who received the YFV17D yellow fever vaccine. CDR3s include the opening cysteine and the closing phenylalanine or tryptophan. Fields, in order: V gene, J gene, D gene, CDR3 length, clone size, CDR3 protein, CDR3 DNA. A D gene is named only where the DNA matches it firmly. For some rows the clone size is stated as once, few or many, or as a class when expanded; others skip it.

v_gene: TRBV6-5; j_gene: TRBJ2-3; d_gene: NA; len: 17; abundance: few; CDR3aa: CASSYSIGQWNTDTQYF; CDR3nt: TGTGCCAGCAGTTACTCGATAGGGCAGTGGAACACAGATACGCAGTATTTT
v_gene: TRBV5-1; j_gene: TRBJ2-7; d_gene: TRBD2; len: 13; abundance: many; CDR3aa: CASSTGGSYEQYF; CDR3nt: TGCGCCAGCAGCACGGGGGGCTCCTACGAGCAGTACTTC
v_gene: TRBV5-6; j_gene: TRBJ1-4; d_gene: NA; len: 14; abundance: many; CDR3aa: CASSQIDRNEKLFF; CDR3nt: TGTGCCAGCAGCCAGATCGACAGGAATGAAAAACTGTTTTTT
v_gene: TRBV7-2; j_gene: TRBJ1-2; d_gene: NA; len: 15; abundance: many; CDR3aa: CASSPPGGTQGGYTF; CDR3nt: TGTGCCAGCAGCCCCCCCGGGGGGACCCAAGGGGGCTACACCTTC
v_gene: TRBV2; j_gene: TRBJ2-4; d_gene: NA; len: 16; abundance: NA; CDR3aa: CASTLQARITKNIQYF; CDR3nt: TGTGCCAGCACCCTACAGGCCCGTATCACTAAAAACATTCAGTACTTC
v_gene: TRBV2; j_gene: TRBJ1-5; d_gene: TRBD1; len: 15; abundance: NA; CDR3aa: CASSERTGSNQPQHF; CDR3nt: TGTGCCAGCAGTGAAAGGACAGGTAGCAATCAGCCCCAGCATTTT
v_gene: TRBV4-1; j_gene: TRBJ2-3; d_gene: NA; len: 17; abundance: NA; CDR3aa: CASSQEGLRTDTDTQYF; CDR3nt: TGCGCCAGCAGCCAAGAAGGCCTACGTACGGACACAGATACGCAGTATTTT
v_gene: TRBV5-1; j_gene: TRBJ1-2; d_gene: NA; len: 14; abundance: NA; CDR3aa: CASSRMANNPGYTF; CDR3nt: TGCGCCAGCAGCAGGATGGCTAACAACCCTGGCTACACCTTC
v_gene: TRBV6-4; j_gene: TRBJ2-7; d_gene: NA; len: 13; abundance: NA; CDR3aa: CASSIRGGYEQYF; CDR3nt: TGTGCCAGCAGTATCAGGGGAGGCTACGAGCAGTACTTC
v_gene: TRBV6-5; j_gene: TRBJ2-3; d_gene: TRBD1; len: 14; abundance: few; CDR3aa: CASSIDRGTDTQYF; CDR3nt: TGTGCCAGCAGTATAGACAGGGGCACAGATACGCAGTATTTT
v_gene: TRBV6-2/TRBV6-3; j_gene: TRBJ1-2; d_gene: NA; len: 14; abundance: many; CDR3aa: CASSYGRTNYGYTF; CDR3nt: TGTGCCAGCAGTTACGGCAGGACGAACTATGGCTACACCTTC
v_gene: TRBV7-2; j_gene: TRBJ1-6; d_gene: TRBD1; len: 17; abundance: few; CDR3aa: CASSPSRGQGGNSPLHF; CDR3nt: TGTGCCAGCAGCCCTAGCCGGGGACAGGGAGGGAATTCACCCCTCCACTTT
v_gene: TRBV12-3/TRBV12-4; j_gene: TRBJ1-6; d_gene: TRBD1; len: 15; abundance: many; CDR3aa: CASSLGTGRNSPLHF; CDR3nt: TGTGCCAGCAGTCTAGGGACAGGGAGGAATTCACCCCTCCACTTT
v_gene: TRBV5-1; j_gene: TRBJ1-1; d_gene: NA; len: 15; abundance: few; CDR3aa: CASTLGEEMNTEAFF; CDR3nt: TGCGCCAGCACCCTCGGGGAGGAAATGAACACTGAAGCTTTCTTT
v_gene: TRBV7-2; j_gene: TRBJ1-6; d_gene: NA; len: 14; abundance: many; CDR3aa: CASSVGGGIPPLHF; CDR3nt: TGTGCCAGCAGCGTAGGAGGGGGAATCCCCCCCCTCCACTTT
v_gene: TRBV18; j_gene: TRBJ2-2; d_gene: TRBD2; len: 17; abundance: NA; CDR3aa: CASSPLSGGQNTGELFF; CDR3nt: TGTGCCAGCTCACCACTTAGCGGGGGCCAGAACACCGGGGAGCTGTTTTTT
v_gene: TRBV25-1; j_gene: TRBJ1-5; d_gene: NA; len: 12; abundance: few; CDR3aa: CASQGGNQPQHF; CDR3nt: TGTGCCAGCCAGGGTGGCAATCAGCCCCAGCATTTT
v_gene: TRBV5-5; j_gene: TRBJ2-4; d_gene: TRBD1; len: 16; abundance: many; CDR3aa: CASSLRQGLAKNIQYF; CDR3nt: TGTGCCAGCAGCTTGCGACAGGGGCTAGCCAAAAACATTCAGTACTTC
v_gene: TRBV25-1; j_gene: TRBJ2-2; d_gene: TRBD1; len: 16; abundance: many; CDR3aa: CASSEGTGWNTGELFF; CDR3nt: TGTGCCAGCAGTGAAGGGACAGGGTGGAACACCGGGGAGCTGTTTTTT
v_gene: TRBV20-1; j_gene: TRBJ1-5; d_gene: NA; len: 14; abundance: many; CDR3aa: CSASSGVSNQPQHF; CDR3nt: TGCAGTGCTAGTTCTGGTGTTAGCAATCAGCCCCAGCATTTT
v_gene: TRBV5-1; j_gene: TRBJ2-2; d_gene: NA; len: 16; abundance: many; CDR3aa: CASSLAVDGLTGELFF; CDR3nt: TGCGCCAGCAGCTTGGCGGTGGATGGACTCACCGGGGAGCTGTTTTTT
v_gene: TRBV7-3; j_gene: TRBJ2-2; d_gene: NA; len: 16; abundance: NA; CDR3aa: CASSLLGGQTTEELFF; CDR3nt: TGTGCCAGCAGCTTGCTCGGGGGACAGACAACGGAGGAGCTGTTTTTT
v_gene: TRBV7-9; j_gene: TRBJ2-1; d_gene: TRBD2; len: 17; abundance: many; CDR3aa: CASSSGLAGLSYNEQFF; CDR3nt: TGTGCCAGCAGCTCCGGACTAGCGGGGCTCTCCTACAATGAGCAGTTCTTC
v_gene: TRBV4-3; j_gene: TRBJ1-1; d_gene: NA; len: 15; abundance: NA; CDR3aa: CASSQEDGYPTGAFF; CDR3nt: TGCGCCAGCAGCCAAGAGGACGGCTATCCCACTGGAGCTTTCTTT
v_gene: TRBV4-1; j_gene: TRBJ2-7; d_gene: NA; len: 15; abundance: NA; CDR3aa: CASSPGGRGQEEQYF; CDR3nt: TGCGCCAGCAGCCCGGGGGGCAGGGGGCAGGAAGAGCAGTACTTC
v_gene: TRBV7-9; j_gene: TRBJ1-1; d_gene: NA; len: 15; abundance: many; CDR3aa: CASSPHNSGNTEAFF; CDR3nt: TGTGCCAGCAGCCCTCATAATAGCGGGAACACTGAAGCTTTCTTT
v_gene: TRBV5-5; j_gene: TRBJ1-4; d_gene: NA; len: 14; abundance: NA; CDR3aa: CASSSRGGSEKLFF; CDR3nt: TGTGCCAGCAGCTCCCGTGGAGGGAGTGAAAAACTGTTTTTT
v_gene: TRBV7-2; j_gene: TRBJ1-6; d_gene: NA; len: 17; abundance: few; CDR3aa: CASSLGVFGGLNSPLHF; CDR3nt: TGTGCCAGCAGCTTAGGAGTGTTCGGCGGCCTAAATTCACCCCTCCACTTT
v_gene: TRBV20-1; j_gene: TRBJ2-7; d_gene: TRBD2; len: 14; abundance: many; CDR3aa: CSARMRESSYEQYF; CDR3nt: TGCAGTGCTAGAATGCGGGAGAGCTCCTACGAGCAGTACTTC